This is a list of T cell receptor beta chains from one sample in a study of blood T cell repertoires in COVID-19. Sequencing was performed with immunoSEQ multiplex PCR; in TCRdb, only in-frame clones are kept and a portion is missing. The data hold over 40,000 clones, with around 88% observed a single time. The source material was peripheral blood. All receptors come from a human donor in a cohort sampled during active COVID-19. CDR3s include the opening cysteine and the closing phenylalanine or tryptophan. Each record gives: J gene, D gene, clone size, V gene, CDR3 DNA, CDR3 protein. The D gene is left open where the match is weak. The listing skips clone size in some rows; elsewhere it reads once, few, many or a size class.

j_gene: TRBJ2-2; d_gene: NA; abundance: NA; v_gene: TRBV19; CDR3nt: TGTGCCACTACCGGGACTTACAACACCGGGGAGCTGTTTTTT; CDR3aa: CATTGTYNTGELFF
j_gene: TRBJ1-2; d_gene: TRBD1; abundance: NA; v_gene: TRBV20-1; CDR3nt: TGCAGTGCTAGTCCCGGGACAGCGAATAATGGCTACACCTTC; CDR3aa: CSASPGTANNGYTF
j_gene: TRBJ1-1; d_gene: NA; abundance: NA; v_gene: TRBV14; CDR3nt: TGTGCCAGCAGCCAAGAGGAGCACCTAGAAGCTTTCTTT; CDR3aa: CASSQEEHLEAFF
j_gene: TRBJ2-7; d_gene: TRBD1; abundance: NA; v_gene: TRBV7-8; CDR3nt: TGTGCCAGCAGCGTGGACAGGGCGGGCGAGCAGTACTTC; CDR3aa: CASSVDRAGEQYF
j_gene: TRBJ2-7; d_gene: NA; abundance: NA; v_gene: TRBV29-1; CDR3nt: TGCAGCGTGGCTCTGACAGGTTCCTACGAGCAGTACTTC; CDR3aa: CSVALTGSYEQYF
j_gene: TRBJ1-4; d_gene: TRBD1; abundance: NA; v_gene: TRBV13; CDR3nt: TGTGCCAGCAGCTTAGGATGGACAGGGTCAAAGGGAACTAATGAAAAACTGTTTTTT; CDR3aa: CASSLGWTGSKGTNEKLFF
j_gene: TRBJ1-1; d_gene: TRBD1; abundance: NA; v_gene: TRBV6-5; CDR3nt: TGTGCCAGCAGAGAGTATCGGACAGGGAACACTGAAGCTTTCTTT; CDR3aa: CASREYRTGNTEAFF
j_gene: TRBJ2-3; d_gene: TRBD2; abundance: NA; v_gene: TRBV7-8; CDR3nt: TGTGCCAGCAGCCGAGACGGGGGCGGACTAGCGGTTACAGATACGCAGTATTTT; CDR3aa: CASSRDGGGLAVTDTQYF
j_gene: TRBJ2-3; d_gene: TRBD2; abundance: NA; v_gene: TRBV27; CDR3nt: TGTGCCAGCAGTTTATCCCAACTAGCGGGGGTCACAGATACGCAGTATTTT; CDR3aa: CASSLSQLAGVTDTQYF
j_gene: TRBJ2-7; d_gene: TRBD1; abundance: NA; v_gene: TRBV19; CDR3nt: TGTGCCAGTACCCCCGACAGGGGGCAGGAGCAGTACTTC; CDR3aa: CASTPDRGQEQYF
j_gene: TRBJ2-7; d_gene: NA; abundance: NA; v_gene: TRBV12-1; CDR3nt: TGTGCCAGCAGCTTTGAGCCAGCGGGGGCCTCCTACGAGCAGTACTTC; CDR3aa: CASSFEPAGASYEQYF
j_gene: TRBJ1-2; d_gene: NA; abundance: NA; v_gene: TRBV20-1; CDR3nt: TGCAGTGCTCCGGGTCAGTCTGGCTACACCTTC; CDR3aa: CSAPGQSGYTF
j_gene: TRBJ2-3; d_gene: NA; abundance: NA; v_gene: TRBV11-1; CDR3nt: TGTGCCAGCAGTTACCTAGACGGGAACACAGATACGCAGTATTTT; CDR3aa: CASSYLDGNTDTQYF
j_gene: TRBJ2-7; d_gene: TRBD1; abundance: NA; v_gene: TRBV12-3/TRBV12-4; CDR3nt: TGTGCCAGCGGCGGCCCGGGACAGAGGTACTTC; CDR3aa: CASGGPGQRYF
j_gene: TRBJ1-2; d_gene: NA; abundance: NA; v_gene: TRBV14; CDR3nt: TGTGCCAGCAGCCAAAACAGCTATTTCGGCTACACCTTC; CDR3aa: CASSQNSYFGYTF
j_gene: TRBJ1-4; d_gene: NA; abundance: NA; v_gene: TRBV4-1; CDR3nt: TGCGCCAGCAGCCCTAGAGCGCGCGGAGGAAGATGGGGTGAAAAACTGTTTTTT; CDR3aa: CASSPRARGGRWGEKLFF
j_gene: TRBJ2-2; d_gene: TRBD1; abundance: NA; v_gene: TRBV19; CDR3nt: TGTGCCAGCCGGTGGACAGGGGTGACCGGGGAGCTGTTTTTT; CDR3aa: CASRWTGVTGELFF
j_gene: TRBJ2-5; d_gene: TRBD1; abundance: NA; v_gene: TRBV9; CDR3nt: TGTGCCAGCAGCGAGGGACAGGGGGCAAGGGAGACCCAGTACTTC; CDR3aa: CASSEGQGARETQYF
j_gene: TRBJ2-5; d_gene: TRBD2; abundance: NA; v_gene: TRBV2; CDR3nt: TGTGCCAGCAGTGAAGCTAGCGGGGTGGTAGAGACCCAGTACTTC; CDR3aa: CASSEASGVVETQYF
j_gene: TRBJ1-3; d_gene: TRBD1; abundance: NA; v_gene: TRBV12-5; CDR3nt: TGTGCTAGTGGTTGGGACAGGGTGGGAAACACCATATATTTT; CDR3aa: CASGWDRVGNTIYF
j_gene: TRBJ2-7; d_gene: NA; abundance: NA; v_gene: TRBV7-8; CDR3nt: TGTGCCAGCAGCCCAGCGACAGTGTCCTACGAGCAGTACTTC; CDR3aa: CASSPATVSYEQYF
j_gene: TRBJ2-5; d_gene: NA; abundance: NA; v_gene: TRBV9; CDR3nt: TGTGCCAGCAGCGTCTACCAAGAGACCCAGTACTTC; CDR3aa: CASSVYQETQYF
j_gene: TRBJ1-6; d_gene: TRBD1; abundance: NA; v_gene: TRBV7-2; CDR3nt: TGTGCCAGCAGCCCTACAGGGGGCTCGAGCTCCTATAATTCACCCCTCCACTTT; CDR3aa: CASSPTGGSSSYNSPLHF
j_gene: TRBJ2-7; d_gene: TRBD1; abundance: NA; v_gene: TRBV2; CDR3nt: TGTGCCAGCAAATCTGGACAGGCGCCCTACGAGCAGTACTTC; CDR3aa: CASKSGQAPYEQYF
j_gene: TRBJ1-1; d_gene: NA; abundance: NA; v_gene: TRBV7-6; CDR3nt: TGTGCCAGCAGTCGACAGCCGAACACTGAAGCTTTCTTT; CDR3aa: CASSRQPNTEAFF
j_gene: TRBJ1-2; d_gene: NA; abundance: few; v_gene: TRBV29-1; CDR3nt: TGCAGCGTTGGCGGGGATGGCTACACCTTC; CDR3aa: CSVGGDGYTF
j_gene: TRBJ1-4; d_gene: NA; abundance: NA; v_gene: TRBV7-2; CDR3nt: TGTGCCAGCAGCTTAGCGTCAGGGGAAAAACTGTTTTTT; CDR3aa: CASSLASGEKLFF
j_gene: TRBJ1-1; d_gene: NA; abundance: few; v_gene: TRBV7-2; CDR3nt: TGTGCCAGCAGCTCACAGGGCGCGAACACTGAAGCTTTCTTT; CDR3aa: CASSSQGANTEAFF
j_gene: TRBJ2-1; d_gene: TRBD2; abundance: NA; v_gene: TRBV9; CDR3nt: TGTGCCAGCAGCGTAGGTCGAGGGGGACTAGCGGTAAACAATGAGCAGTTCTTC; CDR3aa: CASSVGRGGLAVNNEQFF
j_gene: TRBJ1-6; d_gene: NA; abundance: few; v_gene: TRBV4-2; CDR3nt: TGTGCCAGCAGCCAAGAGGTGGGAGCAGCTCTTCATTCACCCCTCCACTTT; CDR3aa: CASSQEVGAALHSPLHF
j_gene: TRBJ1-1; d_gene: TRBD1; abundance: few; v_gene: TRBV5-6; CDR3nt: TGTGCCAGCAGCCACACAGGGGGCACTGAAGCTTTCTTT; CDR3aa: CASSHTGGTEAFF
j_gene: TRBJ2-5; d_gene: NA; abundance: few; v_gene: TRBV5-6; CDR3nt: TGTGCCAGCAGCTTGCCTTATACGGAGGTCCTTGAGACCCAGTACTTC; CDR3aa: CASSLPYTEVLETQYF
j_gene: TRBJ2-1; d_gene: NA; abundance: NA; v_gene: TRBV7-9; CDR3nt: TGTGCCAGCAGCTCGGACAGCTTTACCTACAATGAGCAGTTCTTC; CDR3aa: CASSSDSFTYNEQFF
j_gene: TRBJ2-3; d_gene: NA; abundance: NA; v_gene: TRBV7-8; CDR3nt: TGTGCCAGCAGCCTCACCGGGACAACAGATACGCAGTATTTT; CDR3aa: CASSLTGTTDTQYF
j_gene: TRBJ1-5; d_gene: NA; abundance: once; v_gene: TRBV28; CDR3nt: TGTGCCAGCAAAGGGGCCCCCCAAAGCAATCAGCCCCAGCATTTT; CDR3aa: CASKGAPQSNQPQHF
j_gene: TRBJ2-1; d_gene: NA; abundance: NA; v_gene: TRBV1; CDR3nt: TGCACCAGCAGCCAAGGACTGGCGACGACTTACAATGAGCAGTTCTTC; CDR3aa: CTSSQGLATTYNEQFF
j_gene: TRBJ2-3; d_gene: TRBD2; abundance: NA; v_gene: TRBV27; CDR3nt: TGTGCCAGCAGCCGCCGTCCTAGCGGGAGTAATGGAGGATACGCAGATACGCAGTATTTT; CDR3aa: CASSRRPSGSNGGYADTQYF
j_gene: TRBJ2-2; d_gene: TRBD1; abundance: NA; v_gene: TRBV7-6; CDR3nt: TGTGCCAGCAGCTTTCCACAGGGGGGGAACACCGGGGAGCTGTTTTTT; CDR3aa: CASSFPQGGNTGELFF
j_gene: TRBJ2-1; d_gene: TRBD2; abundance: NA; v_gene: TRBV9; CDR3nt: TGTGCCAGCAGCGTAGTTAGGACTAGCTTCCATGAGCAGTTCTTC; CDR3aa: CASSVVRTSFHEQFF
j_gene: TRBJ2-1; d_gene: TRBD2; abundance: NA; v_gene: TRBV3-1/TRBV3-2; CDR3nt: TGTGCCAGCAGCCAAGAACGGGGCCCGGGACTAGCGGGAGATGTTTCCTACAATGAGCAGTTCTTC; CDR3aa: CASSQERGPGLAGDVSYNEQFF
j_gene: TRBJ2-1; d_gene: TRBD1; abundance: NA; v_gene: TRBV10-3; CDR3nt: TGTGCCATCAGCGGGACAGGGGTCACCAATGAGCAGTTCTTC; CDR3aa: CAISGTGVTNEQFF
j_gene: TRBJ1-6; d_gene: TRBD1; abundance: NA; v_gene: TRBV6-5; CDR3nt: TGTGCCAGCAGTTACCAAGACAGGGCGGTAGGGTCACCCCTCCACTTT; CDR3aa: CASSYQDRAVGSPLHF
j_gene: TRBJ2-3; d_gene: NA; abundance: NA; v_gene: TRBV4-1; CDR3nt: TGCGCCAGCAGCCAGGAAACCGGGACACGCACAGATACGCAGTATTTT; CDR3aa: CASSQETGTRTDTQYF
j_gene: TRBJ2-1; d_gene: TRBD1; abundance: NA; v_gene: TRBV9; CDR3nt: TGTGCCAGCAGCGTAGCGGGACAGTCCTACAATGAGCAGTTCTTC; CDR3aa: CASSVAGQSYNEQFF
j_gene: TRBJ2-4; d_gene: TRBD2; abundance: few; v_gene: TRBV19; CDR3nt: TGTGCCAGTAGTATAGGGAGACTAGCGGGAACCAAAAACATTCAGTACTTC; CDR3aa: CASSIGRLAGTKNIQYF
j_gene: TRBJ2-3; d_gene: TRBD2; abundance: NA; v_gene: TRBV10-1; CDR3nt: TGCGCCAGCAGTGAGACGACTAGCGGGCGACAGTATTTT; CDR3aa: CASSETTSGRQYF
j_gene: TRBJ1-1; d_gene: NA; abundance: NA; v_gene: TRBV5-1; CDR3nt: TGCGCCAGCAGCTTGGAGGGGTCATCAGGGGCTGAAGCTTTCTTT; CDR3aa: CASSLEGSSGAEAFF
j_gene: TRBJ2-7; d_gene: NA; abundance: few; v_gene: TRBV6-5; CDR3nt: TGTGCCAGCAGTTACCGAGGGTCGTCCTACGAGCAGTACTTC; CDR3aa: CASSYRGSSYEQYF
j_gene: TRBJ2-7; d_gene: TRBD1; abundance: NA; v_gene: TRBV7-2; CDR3nt: TGTGCCAGCAGCTTAGATACTGGGACAGGGGAATGTCACTTC; CDR3aa: CASSLDTGTGECHF
j_gene: TRBJ1-5; d_gene: NA; abundance: NA; v_gene: TRBV6-5; CDR3nt: TGTGCCAGCAGTTACTCCGTACCGGGGCCCCAGCATTTT; CDR3aa: CASSYSVPGPQHF
j_gene: TRBJ2-7; d_gene: NA; abundance: NA; v_gene: TRBV11-2; CDR3nt: TGTGCCAGCAGCTTAGAGGTTACTAGTTACGAGCAGTACTTC; CDR3aa: CASSLEVTSYEQYF
j_gene: TRBJ1-5; d_gene: NA; abundance: few; v_gene: TRBV7-2; CDR3nt: TGTGCCAGCAGCCCCGGACAGATTGATCAGCCCCAGCATTTT; CDR3aa: CASSPGQIDQPQHF
j_gene: TRBJ2-7; d_gene: NA; abundance: NA; v_gene: TRBV10-1; CDR3nt: TGCGCCAGCAGTGAGTCGACTCGGTACGAGCAGTACTTC; CDR3aa: CASSESTRYEQYF
j_gene: TRBJ1-1; d_gene: NA; abundance: once; v_gene: TRBV18; CDR3nt: TGTGCCAGCTCACCCACACCTGGACAGCCCAAACGGATGAACACTGAAGCTTTCTTT; CDR3aa: CASSPTPGQPKRMNTEAFF
j_gene: TRBJ2-3; d_gene: NA; abundance: NA; v_gene: TRBV6-6; CDR3nt: TGTGCCAGCAGTTATTTTAAGAGCGGTAGCACAGATACGCAGTATTTT; CDR3aa: CASSYFKSGSTDTQYF